The source of this T cell receptor beta chain is a study of identifying expanded T cells in peripheral blood. Study-wide results and caveats: Clone count variance between roughly 2-week samples rose with total template count. Technical replicates showed roughly 1.2 changed clones; approximately 2 weeks 15 to 20; four weeks 19.

During the collection period, no donor immune events like infections were recorded. As regards this clone: Its antigen is unidentified.

Measured with immunoSEQ multiplex PCR; TCRdb has only the in-frame clones, and not every one. Of 100,000 to 150,000 clones listed, roughly 84% are singletons. Germline loops: CDR1 SGHAT, CDR2 FQNNGV. Deletions cut 2 bases from V and 4 bases from J, with 12 bases between. The CDR3 loop spans 15 amino acids. The sequencing sample was made of blood. The V gene is TRBV11-2, the J gene TRBJ1-3, with TRBD1 as a possible D gene (6 bases). The TCR comes from a person aged 18 to 70 in good health. The CDR3 is CASSLTGAGGNTIYF. CDR3 nucleotide sequence: TGTGCCAGCAGCTTAACGGGGGCGGGAGGAAACACCATATATTTT.